A selection of T cell receptor beta chains follows, all from one sample in a study of shared clonotypes between healthy human individuals. TCRdb's table, derived via immunoSEQ multiplex PCR, lists solely in-frame clones and lacks some. The table shows about 680,000 clones, with 92% occurring only once. Sample: naive CD8+ T cells sorted from blood. The receptors derive from a man aged 30-40 years in good health. CDR3s include the opening cysteine and the closing phenylalanine or tryptophan. Fields, in order: V gene, J gene, D gene, CDR3 length, clone size, CDR3 DNA, CDR3 protein. The D gene is left open where the match is weak. The size of a clone is reported for some rows only, either as once, few or many, or as a class for expanded clones.

TRBV7-4	TRBJ1-5	NA	15	NA	TGTGCCAGCAGCCCTAGAAGGGGGAGCAATCAGCCCCAGCATTTT	CASSPRRGSNQPQHF
TRBV9	TRBJ1-2	TRBD1	11	few	TGTGCCAGCAGAAGGGGGCATGGCTACACCTTC	CASRRGHGYTF
TRBV5-1	TRBJ2-5	NA	14	NA	TGCGCCAGCAGCTTGGGGAATTTAGAAGAGACCCAGTACTTC	CASSLGNLEETQYF
TRBV18	TRBJ2-7	TRBD1	15	NA	TGTGCCAGCTCACCACCGGGACAGTCGACCTACGAGCAGTACTTC	CASSPPGQSTYEQYF
TRBV10-3	TRBJ1-1	NA	15	NA	TGTGCCATCAGTGAGTTGGCAGGGCAGAACACTGAAGCTTTCTTT	CAISELAGQNTEAFF
TRBV2	TRBJ2-1	NA	12	NA	TGTGCCGGCCATCAGGGTTACAATGAGCAGTTCTTC	CAGHQGYNEQFF
TRBV27	TRBJ2-7	NA	12	NA	TGTGCCAGCAGCAGTTACTTCAACGAGCAGTACTTC	CASSSYFNEQYF
TRBV2	TRBJ2-7	NA	12	NA	TGTGCCAGCTTTCGGGGGACCTACGAGCAGTACTTC	CASFRGTYEQYF
TRBV7-3	TRBJ2-3	TRBD2	17	NA	TGTGCCAGCAGCTGGACTAGCGGTAACCCTAGCACAGATACGCAGTATTTT	CASSWTSGNPSTDTQYF
TRBV28	TRBJ1-1	TRBD1	21	NA	TGTGCCAGCAGCTCTTTAGTGGTTGATCCCACCCGACAGGGTTCGAACACTGAAGCTTTCTTT	CASSSLVVDPTRQGSNTEAFF
TRBV5-4	TRBJ1-1	NA	16	NA	TGTGCCAGCAGCTTGGGGGCAGGGAGCATAAGCACTGAAGCTTTCTTT	CASSLGAGSISTEAFF
TRBV7-9	TRBJ2-5	NA	14	few	TGTGCCAGCACCCCTGACGGGGTACAAGAGACCCAGTACTTC	CASTPDGVQETQYF
TRBV5-1	TRBJ2-1	TRBD2	16	NA	TGCGCCAGCAGCTCGGGGCTAGCGGGAGCGGGTAATGAGCAGTTCTTC	CASSSGLAGAGNEQFF
TRBV11-2	TRBJ2-3	NA	13	NA	TGTGCCAGCAGCCCGGACAGCACAGATACGCAGTATTTT	CASSPDSTDTQYF
TRBV19	TRBJ2-1	NA	14	NA	TGTGCCACTAGGGGGGCCCCTTCCTACAATGAGCAGTTCTTC	CATRGAPSYNEQFF
TRBV5-4	TRBJ2-7	TRBD2	14	NA	TGTGCCAGCAGCCTCCGCGGGCGGGAGGGGGAGCAGTACTTC	CASSLRGREGEQYF
TRBV7-9	TRBJ2-3	NA	17	many	TGTGCCAGCAGCGCACCGGATGGACTATTTCAACCAGATACGCAGTATTTT	CASSAPDGLFQPDTQYF
TRBV7-6	TRBJ2-1	NA	12	NA	TGTGCCAGCAGCTTTAGTGGCGGTGAGCAGTTCTTC	CASSFSGGEQFF
TRBV6-1	TRBJ2-2	TRBD1	14	NA	TGTGCCAGCAGCAGGGACAGAAACACCGGGGAGCTGTTTTTT	CASSRDRNTGELFF
TRBV11-2	TRBJ2-5	TRBD2	17	NA	TGTGCCAGCAGCGCCCCGGGGGGGGTACTAGCGGTAGAGACCCAGTACTTC	CASSAPGGVLAVETQYF
TRBV27	TRBJ2-2	NA	12	NA	TGTGCCAGCAGTCCTAACACCGGGGAGCTGTTTTTT	CASSPNTGELFF
TRBV5-1	TRBJ2-2	TRBD1	19	NA	TGCGCCAGCAGCTTGGAGGGACAGGGGCCTTCAACACCTACCGGGGAGCTGTTTTTT	CASSLEGQGPSTPTGELFF
TRBV2	TRBJ2-1	TRBD1	16	NA	TGTGCCAGCACCAGGGACAGGGCTCACTCCTACAATGAGCAGTTCTTC	CASTRDRAHSYNEQFF
TRBV4-1	TRBJ2-7	NA	13	NA	TGCGCCAGCAGCCAAGAGGGGGGAAACGAGCAGTACTTC	CASSQEGGNEQYF
TRBV9	TRBJ2-1	NA	13	NA	TGTGCCAGCTCCGGTTGGCGGCGTGGTGAGCAGTTCTTC	CASSGWRRGEQFF
TRBV11-2	TRBJ1-1	NA	16	NA	TGTGCCAGCAGCTCTCACACGTACCGACTGAACACTGAAGCTTTCTTT	CASSSHTYRLNTEAFF
TRBV27	TRBJ2-1	NA	12	NA	TGTGCCAGCAGTTCGACCTACAATGAGCAGTTCTTC	CASSSTYNEQFF
TRBV28	TRBJ2-1	NA	14	NA	TGTGCCAGCAGCCACAATCGGGAGACAGAAGAGCAGTTCTTC	CASSHNRETEEQFF
TRBV19	TRBJ2-7	TRBD1	15	NA	TGTGCCAGTAGTATTACCGGGACAGGGCACAACGAGCAGTACTTC	CASSITGTGHNEQYF
TRBV4-1	TRBJ2-7	NA	13	NA	TGCGCCAGCAGCCAGGACAGTTACTACGAGCAGTACTTC	CASSQDSYYEQYF
TRBV4-1	TRBJ2-1	NA	13	once	TGCGCCAGCAGCCAACATCTCGTCGATGAGCAGTTCTTC	CASSQHLVDEQFF
TRBV29-1	TRBJ2-3	NA	16	NA	TGCAGCGTTGAGGGAGGGGAAGACAGGGGTCCAGATACGCAGTATTTT	CSVEGGEDRGPDTQYF
TRBV28	TRBJ1-5	NA	12	NA	TGTGCCAGCAGGCCCCAGGGGCAGCCCCAGCATTTT	CASRPQGQPQHF
TRBV29-1	TRBJ2-2	NA	15	NA	TGCAGCCCTGCAGTGGGGGCCGGAAACACCGGGGAGCTGTTTTTT	CSPAVGAGNTGELFF
TRBV9	TRBJ2-3	TRBD2	17	NA	TGTGCCAGCAGCGTAGGCCTGGGGCGGGAGGTCACAGATACGCAGTATTTT	CASSVGLGREVTDTQYF
TRBV28	TRBJ2-6	NA	17	NA	TGTGCCAGCAGTTTTGGAGGGTTACACTCTGGGGCCAACGTCCTGACTTTC	CASSFGGLHSGANVLTF
TRBV7-9	TRBJ2-2	NA	16	NA	TGTGCCAGCAGCTTATCGGCCGGGAGATCGGGCGGGGAGCTGTTTTTT	CASSLSAGRSGGELFF
TRBV28	TRBJ2-2	NA	14	NA	TGTGCCAGCAGCTTGACCCAGAACACCGGGGAGCTGTTTTTT	CASSLTQNTGELFF
TRBV4-1	TRBJ1-6	TRBD1	14	once	TGCGCCAGCAGCCAAGGGGACAGGGGGCGTCCCCTCCACTTT	CASSQGDRGRPLHF
TRBV7-8	TRBJ2-7	NA	15	NA	TGTGCCAGCAGCTTAGCGCAGGGGGGCACCTACGAGCAGTACTTC	CASSLAQGGTYEQYF
TRBV7-9	TRBJ1-2	NA	12	NA	TGTGCCAGCAGCACTGTGGGGGACGGCTACACCTTC	CASSTVGDGYTF
TRBV6-6	TRBJ1-2	NA	11	NA	TGTGCCAGCTCTTCCTTATATGGCTACACCTTC	CASSSLYGYTF
TRBV7-8	TRBJ2-1	NA	13	NA	TGTGCCAGCAGGCCCCGGGGATACAATGAGCAGTTCTTC	CASRPRGYNEQFF
TRBV7-2	TRBJ2-7	NA	16	NA	TGTGCCAGCAGCTTGGTCCGCGGGAATATTGGAGACGAGCAGTACTTC	CASSLVRGNIGDEQYF
TRBV7-9	TRBJ2-2	NA	12	NA	TGTGCCAGCAGCTTAGGGGCCGGGGAGCTGTTTTTT	CASSLGAGELFF
TRBV19	TRBJ1-1	NA	13	NA	TGTGCCAGTAGTATAGTCGGGTTGTCTGAAGCTTTCTTT	CASSIVGLSEAFF
TRBV29-1	TRBJ2-7	TRBD1	13	few	TGCAGCGTGGAAGGGGGCGTCTCCTACGAGCAGTACTTC	CSVEGGVSYEQYF
TRBV6-1	TRBJ1-3	NA	17	NA	TGTGCCAGCAGTGGATCCCCTTCCACTAACTCTGGAAACACCATATATTTT	CASSGSPSTNSGNTIYF
TRBV6-1	TRBJ1-1	NA	13	NA	TGTGCAGTAATCAAAAACTCCGACACTGAAGCTTTCTTT	CAVIKNSDTEAFF
TRBV11-1	TRBJ2-7	NA	12	NA	TGTGCCAGCAGTAGCACGTCCTACGAGCAGTACTTC	CASSSTSYEQYF
TRBV5-1	TRBJ2-7	TRBD1	14	NA	TGCGCCAGCAGCCCGGGGACAGGGTCCTACGAGCAGTACTTC	CASSPGTGSYEQYF
TRBV7-9	TRBJ2-1	TRBD2	18	NA	TGTGCCAGCAGCTTAGGGGTAGCGGGAGTCCCCTCCTACAATGAGCAGTTCTTC	CASSLGVAGVPSYNEQFF
TRBV10-2	TRBJ2-3	NA	15	NA	TGCGCCAGCAGTGAGTACGTGGGATTGGCAGATACGCAGTATTTT	CASSEYVGLADTQYF
TRBV28	TRBJ2-7	NA	14	NA	TGTGCCAGCACCAATGCCTACGGTGCGTACGAGCAGTACTTC	CASTNAYGAYEQYF